Following are 29 T cell receptor beta chains from one sample sequenced in a study of molecular identifiers for immune sequencing clone quantification. TCRdb reanalysed the PCR reads using MiXCR and keeps one entry per CDR3 protein. The repertoire holds about 640,000 distinct CDR3 sequences, with 20% as singletons. The sample was naive CD8+ T cells from blood, with Jurkat cell RNA spiked in. Subset described: FACS-sorted CD8+CD4-CCR7+CD45RA+ naive T cells. These receptors all come from a human donor in good health. Some libraries in this study had Jurkat cell RNA spiked in.

At least ten counts were recorded for this clonotype. This chain connects TRBV7-2 to TRBJ2-3, with 9 bases identical to TRBD1. This CDR3 is 16 amino acids long. Germline V lookup: CDR1 SGHTA, CDR2 FQGNSA. The J segment lost 2 bases and the V segment lost 4 bases, leaving 7 bases of the junction unmatched. For the CDR3, the DNA is TGTGCCAGCAGCTCAGTCGGACAGGGGATCACAGATACGCAGTATTTT. Amino acids: CASSSVGQGITDTQYF.

This clonotype was detected ten times or more. V is TRBV6-5 and J is TRBJ1-4; TRBD1 agrees at 7 bases. With 0 bases clipped from V and 6 bases from J, the junction kept 4 bases outside the gene matches. The CDR3 loop spans 15 amino acids. Germline V gives CDR1 MNHEY, CDR2 SVGAGI. As DNA, the CDR3 is TGTGCCAGCAGTTACTCCGACAGGGCGGATGAAAAACTGTTTTTT. Amino acids: CASSYSDRADEKLFF.

CDR3 in DNA: TGCAGTGCTAGAGATGTCCGGACACTCACTTATGGCTACACCTTC. This translates into CSARDVRTLTYGYTF. The chain carries TRBV20-1 and TRBJ1-2, with D perhaps matching TRBD1 (5 bases). This CDR3 comprises 15 residues. From germline, CDR1 is DFQATT and CDR2 SNEGSKA (reference sequence). The V end lost 0 bases, the J end lost 5 bases, and 16 bases lay between the germline ends.

There are many counts of this clonotype. The V call is TRBV14, the J call TRBJ2-3; D might be TRBD2 (6 bases). V lost 0 bases and J lost 4, with 17 bases in between. This CDR3 has 17 amino acids. Germline V lookup: CDR1 SGHDN, CDR2 FVKESK. CDR3 in amino acids: CASSQDIAGIAADTQYF. The CDR3 region has the DNA TGTGCCAGCAGCCAAGATATCGCCGGGATAGCGGCAGATACGCAGTATTTT. The complete variable domain, with remaining parts taken from reference TRBV14 and TRBJ2-3, reads EAGVTQFPSHSVIEKGQTVTLRCDPISGHDNLYWYRRVMGKEIKFLLHFVKESKQDESGMPNNRFLAERTGGTYSTLKVQPAELEDSGVYFCASSQDIAGIAADTQYFGPGTRLTVL.

This clonotype was detected many times. The chain carries TRBV12-5 and TRBJ2-5, with 11 bases lining up with TRBD2. Per the germline V gene, CDR1 is LGHNT and CDR2 is FRNRAP. V was clipped by 1 base and J by 2 bases; unmatched bases: 0. The CDR3 has 15 amino acids. The CDR3 loop reads CASGLGLAGQETQYF. CDR3 sequence (DNA): TGTGCTAGTGGTTTGGGACTAGCGGGACAAGAGACCCAGTACTTC.

This clonotype was detected many times. The chain has TRBV19 and TRBJ2-6; D possibly corresponds to TRBD2 (5 bases). Germline lookup yields CDR1 LNHDA and CDR2 SQIVND (reference sequence). With 3 bases removed from V and 2 bases from J, the gap between germline ends came to 11 bases. CDR3 size: 16 residues. The CDR3 region has the DNA TGTGCCAGTAGTATTTCGGGGTCTACTGGGGCCAACGTCCTGACTTTC. Residues: CASSISGSTGANVLTF.

This clonotype was seen at least ten times. V and J are TRBV12-3 or TRBV12-4 and TRBJ2-7, with a tentative D call TRBD1 (6 bases). CDR3 length: 14 residues. Trimming stripped 4 bases from V and 4 bases from J, with 14 bases between. The DNA of the CDR3 is TGTGCCAGCAGTTCATTCACAGGGTTATACGAGCAGTACTTC. As protein: CASSSFTGLYEQYF.

Concerning this clonotype itself: Given a much more abundant clone one base away, this may be a read error. The CDR3 sequence: CATLDRINKKLFF. The CDR3 nucleotides read TGTGCCACCCTGGACAGAATAAATAAAAAACTGTTTTTT. The rearrangement links TRBV27 to TRBJ1-4, with D tentatively TRBD1 (6 bases). The CDR3 has 13 amino acids. The germline V and J ends were trimmed by 10 bases and 9 bases, with 18 bases remaining between them. Germline lookup yields CDR1 MNHEY and CDR2 SMNVEV (reference sequence).

This clonotype was recorded many times. The chain combines TRBV20-1 with TRBJ1-1, with a tentative D call TRBD1 (5 bases). This CDR3 comprises 15 residues. The germline CDR1 and CDR2 sequences are DFQATT and SNEGSKA (reference sequence). V was trimmed by 1 base and J by 3 bases, leaving 15 bases between them. Here the CDR3 reads CSARALGDRYTEAFF. Written as DNA, the CDR3 is TGCAGTGCTAGAGCTCTGGGGGATAGGTACACTGAAGCTTTCTTT.

Only a few counts were recorded for this clonotype. The chain is built from TRBV5-6 and TRBJ2-7; 11 bases agree with TRBD2. There are 14 residues in the CDR3. The germline CDR1 and CDR2 sequences are SGHDT and YYEEEE. Trimming removed 3 bases from V and 4 bases from J; junction bases left unmatched: 3. CDR3 bases: TGTGCCAGCAGCTGGGGACTAGCGGATTACGAGCAGTACTTC. This encodes CASSWGLADYEQYF.

As to this clonotype: Being one base from a much bigger clone, this may be a read error. The chain employs TRBV11-2 and TRBJ2-2; perhaps TRBD2 as D (5 bases). Germline assignment: CDR1 SGHAT and CDR2 FQNNGV. This CDR3 has 15 residues. In DNA, the CDR3 is TGTGCCAGCAGCCACTTCGATACGAACACCGGGGAGCCGTTTTTT. Amino acid sequence: CASSHFDTNTGEPFF. Complete variable domain (other parts from reference TRBV11-2 and TRBJ2-2): EAGVAQSPRYKIIEKRQSVAFWCNPISGHATLYWYQQILGQGPKLLIQFQNNGVVDDSQLPKDRFSAERLKGVDSTLKIQPAKLEDSAVYLCASSHFDTNTGEPFFGEGSRLTVL.

This clonotype was seen repeatedly, ten times or more. The chain employs TRBV12-3 or TRBV12-4 and TRBJ2-2; 13 nucleotides line up with TRBD2. CDR3 size: 17 residues. V trimming: 5 bases; J trimming: 2 bases; junction bases outside the gene matches: 5. CDR3 DNA sequence: TGTGCCAGCAGTCCTTGGACTAGCGGGAGAAACACCGGGGAGCTGTTTTTT. It specifies CASSPWTSGRNTGELFF.

This clonotype has at least ten counts. V gene TRBV5-1 combines with J gene TRBJ2-2; 7 bases are a match to TRBD2. The ends lost 6 bases at V and 4 bases at J; junction bases unmatched: 15. CDR1 is SGHRS and CDR2 is YFSETQ in the germline V gene. The CDR3 runs 17 residues. The CDR3 coding sequence is TGCGCCAGCAACGAAGGCGCGGGGGTGTTATTCACCGGGGAGCTGTTTTTT. This gives the protein CASNEGAGVLFTGELFF. The whole variable domain, remainder taken from reference TRBV5-1 and TRBJ2-2, is KAGVTQTPRYLIKTRGQQVTLSCSPISGHRSVSWYQQTPGQGLQFLFEYFSETQRNKGNFPGRFSGRQFSNSRSEMNVSTLELGDSALYLCASNEGAGVLFTGELFFGEGSRLTVL.

The chain joins TRBV20-1 to TRBJ1-6; D is uncertain. Trimming shortened V by 0 bases and J by 1 base, and 19 bases separated the two germline ends. Per the germline V gene, CDR1 is DFQATT and CDR2 is SNEGSKA (reference sequence). This CDR3 is built from 19 residues. The CDR3 bases are TGCAGTGCTAGAGATGAACGGTCGGTTGTAAGGTCCTATAATTCACCCCTCCACTTT. This codes for CSARDERSVVRSYNSPLHF.

The chain couples TRBV19 to TRBJ2-5; maybe TRBD2 (5 bases). V lost 4 bases and J 4 bases, leaving 13 bases between the germline ends. Germline values: CDR1 LNHDA, CDR2 SQIVND (reference sequence). The CDR3 is 14 amino acids. The CDR3 is CASSTDPAGETQYF. DNA for the CDR3: TGTGCCAGTAGTACTGACCCTGCGGGAGAGACCCAGTACTTC.

This clonotype has at least ten counts. The V gene is TRBV25-1, the J gene TRBJ2-5, with TRBD2 identical over 7 bases. V was pared by 1 base and J by 5 bases, with 4 bases of the junction left unmatched. The CDR3 covers 14 residues. Germline-derived CDR1 and CDR2 are MGHDK and SYGVNS. In nucleotides, the CDR3 is TGTGCCAGCAGTGAATCGGGGGGTGCGGAGACCCAGTACTTC. Protein product: CASSESGGAETQYF. The full variable domain, its missing parts supplied by reference TRBV25-1 and TRBJ2-5, is EADIYQTPRYLVIGTGKKITLECSQTMGHDKMYWYQQDPGMELHLIHYSYGVNSTEKGDLSSESTVSRIRTEHFPLTLESARPSHTSQYLCASSESGGAETQYFGPGTRLLVL.

This clonotype was counted many times. V is TRBV7-9 and J is TRBJ2-7; 7 positions agree with TRBD1. Trimming cost V 8 bases and J 4 bases; bases outside gene matches: 14. Looked up from germline, CDR1 is SEHNR and CDR2 is FQNEAQ (reference sequence). The CDR3 spans 15 residues. CDR3 region: CASEGVWQGEYEQYF. CDR3 nucleotides: TGTGCCAGCGAGGGGGTATGGCAGGGGGAGTACGAGCAGTACTTC.

CDR3 in amino acids: CASSDGLFRPFF. CDR3 sequence (DNA): TGTGCCAGCAGTGATGGACTATTTCGCCCGTTCTTC. This sequence joins TRBV2 and TRBJ2-1, with D possibly being TRBD2 (6 bases). CDR1 is SNHLY, CDR2 FYNNEI, per germline. CDR3 length equals 12 residues. V was clipped by 3 bases and J by 15 bases, with 15 bases between them.

This clonotype was seen more than once but under ten times. The V gene is TRBV7-8, the J gene TRBJ1-1; 7 bases match TRBD1. CDR1 is SGHVS and CDR2 is FQNEAQ in the germline V gene. J gave up 0 bases and V 1 base, and 5 bases lay outside the gene matches. This CDR3 spans 16 amino acids. The CDR3 nucleotides read TGTGCCAGCAGCTTAGGGGCAGGGGGTGTGAACACTGAAGCTTTCTTT. Its protein product is CASSLGAGGVNTEAFF.

This clonotype was observed a few times. The rearrangement uses TRBV9 and TRBJ1-1; D is uncertain. This CDR3 is 15 amino acids long. V was shortened by 0 bases and J by 5 bases, with 14 bases between the two germline ends. From germline, CDR1 is SGDLS and CDR2 YYNGEE. CDR3 sequence reads: CASSVGFGSGTEAFF. CDR3 sequence (DNA): TGTGCCAGCAGCGTAGGTTTCGGGAGCGGGACTGAAGCTTTCTTT.

The chain joins TRBV12-3 or TRBV12-4 to TRBJ1-5, with D perhaps matching TRBD1 (5 bases). CDR3 size: 15 residues. V was shortened by 3 bases and J by 6 bases, with 15 bases between the two germline ends. The CDR3 sequence is CASSFVGGGLQPQHF. The CDR3 region has the DNA TGTGCCAGCAGTTTTGTCGGCGGGGGACTTCAGCCCCAGCATTTT.

This clonotype was seen only a few times. At one of its ends the junction is not consistent with the germline gene, which may arise from a read error. The CDR3 sequence: CACSGWAGTQETQYF. The DNA of the CDR3 is TGTGCCTGCAGCGGATGGGCCGGGACACAAGAGACCCAGTACTTC. J is TRBJ2-5 and V is TRBV9; D perhaps matches TRBD1 (6 bases). Per germline, CDR1 SGDLS and CDR2 YYNGEE. The CDR3 sequence is 15 residues long.

To note about this clonotype: The junction and the germline gene differ at one end; a read error may be behind it. The V call is TRBV9, the J call TRBJ2-3; 7 bases agree with TRBD1. This CDR3 has 13 amino acids. CDR1 is SGDLS, CDR2 YYNGEE, per germline. This CDR3 is CASNEGAADTQYF. CDR3 nucleotide sequence: TGTGCTAGCAATGAGGGGGCTGCAGATACGCAGTATTTT.

In this sample, this clonotype turned up many times. The chain joins TRBV28 to TRBJ2-1, with no clear D. The CDR3 loop spans 14 amino acids. Trimming pared 2 bases from V and 0 bases from J, leaving 5 bases between. Looked up from germline, CDR1 is MDHEN and CDR2 is SYDVKM. DNA for the CDR3: TGTGCCAGCAGTTTACGGAGCTCCTACAATGAGCAGTTCTTC. Amino acids: CASSLRSSYNEQFF.

This clonotype was observed a handful of times. J is TRBJ2-7 and V is TRBV7-9, with a tentative D call TRBD2 (6 bases). CDR1 and CDR2 from the germline V gene are SEHNR and FQNEAQ (reference sequence). Trimming removed 1 base from V and 6 bases from J, with 16 bases in between. CDR3 size: 15 residues. Here the CDR3 DNA reads TGTGCCAGCAGCTTAGTTACTAGCAGGAGTGGCGAGCAGTACTTC. As protein: CASSLVTSRSGEQYF.

Comment on this clonotype: A much larger clonotype is one base distant, so this may be a read error. The chain has TRBV6-2 or TRBV6-3 and TRBJ1-1, with D maybe TRBD1 (5 bases). Germline CDR1 reads MNHEY; CDR2 reads SVGEGT. This CDR3 is 19 amino acids long. As DNA, the CDR3 is TGTGCCAGCAGTTACTCACTCACAGGAACCTTGATCTCGAACACTGAAGCTTCCTTT. Translation: CASSYSLTGTLISNTEASF.

Points on this clonotype: At one boundary the junction diverges from the germline segment, which might be a read error. The CDR3 loop is CASSQDNTAGYGCTF. The CDR3 bases are TGCGCCAGCAGCCAAGATAACACCGCTGGCTATGGCTGCACCTTC. This chain joins TRBV4-3 and TRBJ1-2; D is undetermined. Germline CDR1 and CDR2: LGHNA and YSLEER. The length of the CDR3 is 15 residues.

The gene calls are TRBV29-1 and TRBJ2-2; 8 nucleotides align to TRBD2. The germline V gene has CDR1 SQVTM and CDR2 ANQGSEA. The CDR3 has 13 amino acids. In DNA form, the CDR3 reads TGCACCACCCGGGGGGGCGAGGCCGGGGAGCTGTTTTTT. Translated, it gives CTTRGGEAGELFF.

Note on this clonotype: Since a much larger clone is just one base distant, this may be a read error. CDR3 region: CASTPGAGTSPGDYEQYF. Written as DNA, the CDR3 is TGTGCCAGCACCCCCGGGGCCGGGACTAGTCCGGGGGACTACGAGCAGTACTTC. This rearrangement joins TRBV6-1 to TRBJ2-7, with 8 bases aligning to TRBD2. The CDR3 runs 18 residues. J was trimmed by 3 bases and V by 7 bases; bases with no gene match: 20. Per germline, CDR1 MNHNS and CDR2 SASEGT.